Listed below are T cell receptor beta chains from one sample, sequenced in a study of blood T cell repertoires in COVID-19. Sequencing was performed with immunoSEQ multiplex PCR; in TCRdb, only in-frame clones are kept and a portion is missing. The sample shows some 190,000 clones, 80% of them seen only once. Material for sequencing was peripheral blood. The receptors derive from a man aged 55 to 70 with acute or convalescent COVID-19. Each CDR3 is given with its conserved first and last residue. Each record gives: V gene, clone size, J gene, CDR3 length, D gene, CDR3 DNA, CDR3 protein. D genes are given only for firm matches. Some rows have no size entry. The others give once, few or many, or a class for an expanded clone.

TRBV7-7	.	TRBJ2-3	15	TRBD2	TGTGCTAGCAGCCGAGGACTAGCGGGCACAGATACGCAGTATTTT	CASSRGLAGTDTQYF
TRBV6-1	.	TRBJ2-7	14	TRBD1	TGTGCCAGCAGTGAACAGGGGGCGGGTTACGAGCAGTACTTC	CASSEQGAGYEQYF
TRBV19	.	TRBJ2-5	13	.	TGTGCCAGTAGTGCCCGCCCCGGAGAGACCCAGTACTTC	CASSARPGETQYF
TRBV10-2	.	TRBJ1-2	13	.	TGCGCCAGCGCCGACGGGGTGGGGTATGGCTACACCTTC	CASADGVGYGYTF
TRBV27	.	TRBJ2-7	13	TRBD1	TGTGCCAGCTTAGACAGGGGCTCCGGCGAGCAGTACTTC	CASLDRGSGEQYF
TRBV2	.	TRBJ1-1	16	.	TGTGCCAGCAGGATTCCAAGAGGACAGCTGAACACTGAAGCTTTCTTT	CASRIPRGQLNTEAFF
TRBV25-1	.	TRBJ2-5	14	.	TGTGCCAGCAGTGAATACAGGGCATGGAAGACCCAGTACTTC	CASSEYRAWKTQYF
TRBV12-5	.	TRBJ2-7	15	.	TGTGCTAGTGGTTTAGCCCCCTTGCGAGGGTCCGAGCAGTACTTC	CASGLAPLRGSEQYF
TRBV11-3	.	TRBJ1-1	14	TRBD1	TGTGCCAGCAGCCCCGGACAGGGGAACACTGAAGCTTTCTTT	CASSPGQGNTEAFF
TRBV6-2/TRBV6-3	.	TRBJ1-2	11	.	TGTGCCAGCAGTTACTCGAGCGGCTACACCTTC	CASSYSSGYTF
TRBV9	.	TRBJ2-3	17	.	TGTGCCAGCAGCGTAGATTGGACAGTCCCCCCGAACGAACCGCAGTATTTT	CASSVDWTVPPNEPQYF
TRBV2	.	TRBJ2-2	14	.	TGTGCCAGCAGTGAAATAGGGGATACCGGGGAGCTGTTTTTT	CASSEIGDTGELFF
TRBV18	.	TRBJ1-4	16	.	TGTGCCAGCTCACCATCCCGGCAGGCAACTAATGAAAAACTGTTTTTT	CASSPSRQATNEKLFF
TRBV27	.	TRBJ2-3	14	.	TGTGCCAGCAGCTACTGGACTAGCACAGATACGCAGTATTTT	CASSYWTSTDTQYF
TRBV7-8	.	TRBJ2-7	12	.	TGTGCCAGCAGCTTGACAGGCCTCGAGCAGTACTTC	CASSLTGLEQYF
TRBV30	few	TRBJ1-3	15	.	TGTGCCTGGAGCCCCAAGGGCAGGGCTGGAAACACCATATATTTT	CAWSPKGRAGNTIYF
TRBV9	once	TRBJ2-1	15	TRBD2	TGTGCCAGCAGTCAGGCTGCGGGAGGGCCGAATGAGCAGTTCTTC	CASSQAAGGPNEQFF
TRBV4-2	once	TRBJ2-7	14	TRBD1	TGTGCCAGCAGCCACGGACAGGGAACGGAAGAGCAGTACTTC	CASSHGQGTEEQYF
TRBV5-5	.	TRBJ1-1	14	.	.	CASSSWGQGARSFF
TRBV2	.	TRBJ2-2	16	TRBD2	TGTGCCAGCAGGGCGGTAGCGGGAGTAAACACCGGGGAGCTGTTTTTT	CASRAVAGVNTGELFF
TRBV7-9	few	TRBJ1-3	16	.	TGTGCCAGCAGCTTAGCGGAAGGGGGCTCTGGAAACACCATATATTTT	CASSLAEGGSGNTIYF
TRBV23-1	.	TRBJ1-3	17	.	TGCGCCAGCAGTCAACGGTGGCGGAACTCCTCTGGAAACACCATATATTTT	CASSQRWRNSSGNTIYF
TRBV7-2	.	TRBJ1-2	15	TRBD1	TGTGCCAGCAGCTTTTCTGGGACAGGGGACTATGGCTACACCTTC	CASSFSGTGDYGYTF
TRBV3-1/TRBV3-2	.	TRBJ2-5	17	.	TGTGCCAGCAGCCAAGATAGGCGGGGACAGAGAGGAGAGACCCAGTACTTC	CASSQDRRGQRGETQYF
TRBV30	.	TRBJ2-1	15	.	TGTGCCTGGAGTGTAGGCGGGGCGACCTACAATGAGCAGTTCTTC	CAWSVGGATYNEQFF
TRBV10-3	.	TRBJ1-1	15	.	TGTGCCATCGGGACTAGGGGACAAGGTAACACTGAAGCTTTCTTT	CAIGTRGQGNTEAFF
TRBV4-3	.	TRBJ2-2	18	TRBD2	TGCGCCAGCAGCCAAGGAAGTTGGTGGACTAGGAACACCGGGGAGCTGTTTTTT	CASSQGSWWTRNTGELFF
TRBV30	.	TRBJ1-5	15	.	TGTGCCTGGAGTGAACAGGGTTTACCCCATCAGCCCCAGCATTTT	CAWSEQGLPHQPQHF
TRBV6-5	.	TRBJ1-1	13	.	TGTGCCAGCACTGTACGGGTGAACACTGAAGCTTTCTTT	CASTVRVNTEAFF
TRBV19	.	TRBJ1-5	17	.	TGTGCCAGTAGTAATCTCGGGACACCGATGAGCAATCAGCCCCAGCATTTT	CASSNLGTPMSNQPQHF
TRBV6-5	.	TRBJ1-2	16	.	TGTGCCAGCAGTTACTTGGTCAGAACGCCGATCTATGGCTACACCTTC	CASSYLVRTPIYGYTF
TRBV6-5	.	TRBJ1-1	15	TRBD1	TGTGCCAGCAGTTACTCGATCGGGACAGGGAGTTCAACTTTCTTT	CASSYSIGTGSSTFF
TRBV4-2	many	TRBJ1-5	16	TRBD1	TGTGCCAGCAGCCCTCTGGGACAGGGGATTGGGCAGCCCCAGCATTTT	CASSPLGQGIGQPQHF
TRBV28	.	TRBJ2-7	14	TRBD2	TGTGCCAGCAGTTTACTCCGACTAGCGGGAGTGCAGTACTTC	CASSLLRLAGVQYF
TRBV11-2	.	TRBJ2-3	13	.	TGTGCCAGCAGCTTAGACTTTTTGGATACGCAGTATTTT	CASSLDFLDTQYF
TRBV5-6	.	TRBJ2-1	15	.	TGTGCCAGCAGCCCGGGCTGGCCGGAGGGCGATGAGCAGTTCTTC	CASSPGWPEGDEQFF
TRBV19	.	TRBJ1-6	15	.	TGTGCCAGTGCTTCCCGGACAGATCATAATTCACCCCTCCACTTT	CASASRTDHNSPLHF
TRBV27	.	TRBJ2-7	14	TRBD2	TGTGCCAGCAAGGGAGCGGGACGTAATTACGAGCAGTACTTC	CASKGAGRNYEQYF
TRBV27	once	TRBJ2-1	13	.	TGTGCCAGCAGTTTACGGCTAGCGAATGAGCAGTTCTTC	CASSLRLANEQFF
TRBV4-1	.	TRBJ2-4	12	.	TGCGCCAGCATGGGAGGCAAAAACATTCAGTACTTC	CASMGGKNIQYF
TRBV7-2	.	TRBJ1-2	13	TRBD1	TGTGCCAGCACCGTGGACAGGGCTTATGGCTACACCTTC	CASTVDRAYGYTF
TRBV4-2	.	TRBJ2-7	16	TRBD1	TGTGCCAGCAGCCAAATAAGGCAGGACAGGGGTTACGAGCAGTACTTC	CASSQIRQDRGYEQYF
TRBV30	.	TRBJ2-3	12	.	TGTGCCTGGAGCCACTCCTCCGATACGCAGTATTTT	CAWSHSSDTQYF
TRBV15	.	TRBJ1-2	13	.	TGTGCCACCAGCACTGGCAGTACCTATGGCTACACCTTC	CATSTGSTYGYTF
TRBV3-1/TRBV3-2	.	TRBJ1-3	16	.	TGTGCCAGCAGCCAGGGGGCCCTTCTCTCTGGAAACACCATATATTTT	CASSQGALLSGNTIYF
TRBV6-2/TRBV6-3	few	TRBJ2-7	14	TRBD2	TGTGCCAGCAGCCTCGGGGGGGCCTACTACGAGCAGTACTTC	CASSLGGAYYEQYF
TRBV28	.	TRBJ2-3	15	.	TGTGCCAGCAGCCTGGGACTACCAGGGGCAGATACGCAGTATTTT	CASSLGLPGADTQYF
TRBV9	.	TRBJ1-4	14	.	TGTGCCAGCGGCCCTACAGGGAGTAATGAAAAACTGTTTTTT	CASGPTGSNEKLFF
TRBV14	many	TRBJ1-2	13	.	TGTGCCAGCAGCCAAGCAGGGATTCATGGCTACACCTTC	CASSQAGIHGYTF
TRBV29-1	.	TRBJ2-3	13	.	TGCAGCGCCCTAGACGCCGGCTCAGATACGCAGTATTTT	CSALDAGSDTQYF
TRBV27	.	TRBJ1-2	15	.	TGTGCCAGCAGGAGCAGGCGGGAACTACGTGGGTTTTACACCTTC	CASRSRRELRGFYTF
TRBV27	.	TRBJ2-1	17	TRBD2	TGTGCCAGCAGTCCTCACCAGACTAGCGGGGGATACAATGAGCAGTTCTTC	CASSPHQTSGGYNEQFF
TRBV11-3	few	TRBJ2-1	14	.	TGTGCCAGCAGCTCTCGTCGAGTTGCGGGTGAGCAGTTCTTC	CASSSRRVAGEQFF
TRBV12-3/TRBV12-4	few	TRBJ1-1	13	TRBD1	TGTGCCAGCAGCCTGGACAGGTACACTGAAGCTTTCTTT	CASSLDRYTEAFF
TRBV7-8	.	TRBJ1-5	13	.	TGTGCCAGCAGCTTCACCAGGAATCAGCCCCAGCATTTT	CASSFTRNQPQHF
TRBV9	few	TRBJ2-1	15	TRBD1	TGTGCCAGCAGCGTATTGGGACAGGGGGGTAATGAGCAGTTCTTC	CASSVLGQGGNEQFF
TRBV5-8	.	TRBJ2-2	16	TRBD1	TGTGCCAGCAGCTTGGCGGGACAGGGGGGCACCGGGGAGCTGTTTTTT	CASSLAGQGGTGELFF
TRBV4-3	.	TRBJ2-7	15	.	TGCGCCAGCAGCCAAAACAGGTACCCAACGGACGAGCAGTACTTC	CASSQNRYPTDEQYF
TRBV4-2	.	TRBJ2-1	15	.	TGTGCCAGCAGCCAAGGGGCACTAGTCGCCAATGAGCAGTTCTTC	CASSQGALVANEQFF